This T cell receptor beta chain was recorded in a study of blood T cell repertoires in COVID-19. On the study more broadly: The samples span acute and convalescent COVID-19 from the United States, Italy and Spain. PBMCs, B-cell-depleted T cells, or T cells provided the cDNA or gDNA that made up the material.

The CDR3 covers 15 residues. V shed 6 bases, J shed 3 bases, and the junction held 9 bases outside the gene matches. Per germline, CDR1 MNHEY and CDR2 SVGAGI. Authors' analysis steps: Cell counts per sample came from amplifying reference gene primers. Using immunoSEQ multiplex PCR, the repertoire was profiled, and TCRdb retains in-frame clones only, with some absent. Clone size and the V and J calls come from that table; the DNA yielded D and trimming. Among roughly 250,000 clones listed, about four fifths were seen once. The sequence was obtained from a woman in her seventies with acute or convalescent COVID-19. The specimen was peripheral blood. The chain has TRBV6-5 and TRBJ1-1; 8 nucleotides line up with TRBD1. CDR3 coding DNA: TGTGCCAGCAGGAGGCGACAGGGGTATTACACTGAAGCTTTCTTT. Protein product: CASRRRQGYYTEAFF.